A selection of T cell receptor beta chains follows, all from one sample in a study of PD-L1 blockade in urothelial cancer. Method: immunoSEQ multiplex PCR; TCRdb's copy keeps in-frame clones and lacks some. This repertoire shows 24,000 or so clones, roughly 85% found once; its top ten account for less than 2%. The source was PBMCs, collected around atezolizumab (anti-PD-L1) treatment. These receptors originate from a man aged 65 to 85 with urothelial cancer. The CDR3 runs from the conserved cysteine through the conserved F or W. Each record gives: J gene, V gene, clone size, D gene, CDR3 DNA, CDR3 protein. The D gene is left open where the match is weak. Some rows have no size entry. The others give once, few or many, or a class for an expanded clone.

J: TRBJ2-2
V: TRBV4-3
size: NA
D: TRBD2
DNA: TGCGCCAGCAGCCAAGTTTCAGCGGGAGGGCGGACCGGGGAGCTGTTTTTT
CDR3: CASSQVSAGGRTGELFF

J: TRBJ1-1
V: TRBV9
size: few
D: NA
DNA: TGTGCCAGCAGCGGAGGACAGAGGCACACTGAAGCTTTCTTT
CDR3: CASSGGQRHTEAFF

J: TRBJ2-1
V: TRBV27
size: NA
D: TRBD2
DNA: TGTGCCAGCAGCCATCGACCGGGACTAGCTATCAATGAGCAGTTCTTC
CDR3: CASSHRPGLAINEQFF

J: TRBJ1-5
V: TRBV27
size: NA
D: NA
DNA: TGTGCCAGCAGTTCCGTCAATCAGCCCCAGCATTTT
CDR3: CASSSVNQPQHF

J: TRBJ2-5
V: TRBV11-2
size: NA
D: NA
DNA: TGTGCCAGCAGCTCCAATAAGGACAGCCAAGAGACCCAGTACTTC
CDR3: CASSSNKDSQETQYF

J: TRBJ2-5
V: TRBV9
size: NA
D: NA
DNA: TGTGCCAGCAGCGTAGGCCCAGGAGAGACCCAGTACTTC
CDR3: CASSVGPGETQYF

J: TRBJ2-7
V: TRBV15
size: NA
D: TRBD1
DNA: TGTGCCACCAGAATAAACCGGGACAGCGCCTACGAGCAGTACTTC
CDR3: CATRINRDSAYEQYF

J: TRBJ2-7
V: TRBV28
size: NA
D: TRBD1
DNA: TGTGCCAGCAGTTTATTTTCGGGGACAGAATCTGACGAGCAGTACTTC
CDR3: CASSLFSGTESDEQYF

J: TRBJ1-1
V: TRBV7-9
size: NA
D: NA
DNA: TGTGCCAGCAGCCCGAGTGGGGGGGACACTGAAGCTTTCTTT
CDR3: CASSPSGGDTEAFF

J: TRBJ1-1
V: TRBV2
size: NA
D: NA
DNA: TGTGCCAGCAGAAGCAGAGGCACTGAAGCTTTCTTT
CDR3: CASRSRGTEAFF

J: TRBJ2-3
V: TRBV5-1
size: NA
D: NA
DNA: TGCGCCAGCAGCCAATCGACCGCGGGCACAGATACGCAGTATTTT
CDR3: CASSQSTAGTDTQYF

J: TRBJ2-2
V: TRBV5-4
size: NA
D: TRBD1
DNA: TGTGCCAGCAGCGTGGACAGGCGAGAGACCGGGGAGCTGTTTTTT
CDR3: CASSVDRRETGELFF

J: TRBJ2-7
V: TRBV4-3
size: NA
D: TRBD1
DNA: TGCGCCAGCAGCCAAGAGCGGGACAGGGGCTACGAGCAGTACTTC
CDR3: CASSQERDRGYEQYF

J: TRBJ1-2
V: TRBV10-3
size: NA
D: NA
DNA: TGTGCCATCAGTGATAAGGGGGTAGGCTACACCTTC
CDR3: CAISDKGVGYTF

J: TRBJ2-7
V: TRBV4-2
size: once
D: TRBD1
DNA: TGTGCCAGCAGCCAAGTGGCGACAGGGGTATACGAGCAGTACTTC
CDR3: CASSQVATGVYEQYF

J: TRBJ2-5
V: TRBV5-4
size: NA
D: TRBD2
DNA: TGTGCCAGCAGCGTTCGACTAGCGGGAGTACAAGAGACCCAGTACTTC
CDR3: CASSVRLAGVQETQYF

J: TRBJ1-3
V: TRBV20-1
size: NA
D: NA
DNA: TGCAGTGCTAGGGGTACGGGCACCATATATTTT
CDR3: CSARGTGTIYF

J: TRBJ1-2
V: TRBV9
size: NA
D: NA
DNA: TGTGCCAGCAGCGTAACCTACAGGGCTAACTATGGCTACACCTTC
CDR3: CASSVTYRANYGYTF

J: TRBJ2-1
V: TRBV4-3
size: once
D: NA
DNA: TGCGCCAGCAGCAAGGGGCTTAACAATGAGCAGTTCTTC
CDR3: CASSKGLNNEQFF

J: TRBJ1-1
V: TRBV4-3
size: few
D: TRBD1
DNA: TGCGCCAGCAGCCGCAACAGGGGTACGTTCACTGAAGCTTTCTTT
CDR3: CASSRNRGTFTEAFF

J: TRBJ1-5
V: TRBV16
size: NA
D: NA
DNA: TGTGCCAGCAGCCAATCAGCCGGGGCCGGGAGGCCCCAGCATTTT
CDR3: CASSQSAGAGRPQHF

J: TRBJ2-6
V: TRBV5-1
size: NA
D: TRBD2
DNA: TGCGCCAGCAGCTCAGAGCGGGATGTGTGGGGGGCCAACGTCCTGACTTTC
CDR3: CASSSERDVWGANVLTF

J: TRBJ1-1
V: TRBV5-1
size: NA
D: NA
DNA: TGCGCCAGCAGCTTGGAGGCAGACATGAACACTGAAGCTTTCTTT
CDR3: CASSLEADMNTEAFF

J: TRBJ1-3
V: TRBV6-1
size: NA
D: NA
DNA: TGTGCCAGCAGTGAATTCGGGGGCTCTGGAAACACCATATATTTT
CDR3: CASSEFGGSGNTIYF

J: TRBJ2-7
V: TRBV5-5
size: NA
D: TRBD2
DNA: TGTGCCAGCAGCTTGTCGGGAGGTGAGGGCTACGAGCAGTACTTC
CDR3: CASSLSGGEGYEQYF

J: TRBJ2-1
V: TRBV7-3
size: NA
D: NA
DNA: TGTGCCAGCAGCCATGGGCCCGGGAGAGCGGTGAATGAGCAGTTCTTC
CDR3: CASSHGPGRAVNEQFF

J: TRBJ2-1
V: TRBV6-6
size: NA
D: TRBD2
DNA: TGTGCCAGCAGTTTAGGTGTGGGACTAGCGGACAATGAGCAGTTCTTC
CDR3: CASSLGVGLADNEQFF

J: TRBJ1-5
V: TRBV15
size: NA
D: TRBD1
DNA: TGTGCCACCAGCTGGTGGACAGGGGCGAGGTATAGCAATCAGCCCCAGCATTTT
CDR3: CATSWWTGARYSNQPQHF

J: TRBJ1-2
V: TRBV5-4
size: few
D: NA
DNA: TGTGCCAGCAGCTCTGGGGCCCAGAACTATGGCTACACCTTC
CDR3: CASSSGAQNYGYTF

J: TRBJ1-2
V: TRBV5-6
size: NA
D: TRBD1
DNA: TGTGCCAGCAGCTTGCCCCTCCGGGACAGGGGATGGTACCATGGCTACACCTTC
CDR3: CASSLPLRDRGWYHGYTF

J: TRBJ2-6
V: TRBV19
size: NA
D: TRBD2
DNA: TGTGCCAGTAGTATACCTAGTCGACTAGCGGGAGTGGTTGGGGCCAACGTCCTGACTTTC
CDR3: CASSIPSRLAGVVGANVLTF

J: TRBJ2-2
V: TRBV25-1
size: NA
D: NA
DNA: TGTGCCAGCAGTGCGGCAGGTAACACCGGGGAGCTGTTTTTT
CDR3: CASSAAGNTGELFF

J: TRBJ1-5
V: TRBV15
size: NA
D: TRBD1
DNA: TGTGCCACCAGCAGATCTAGCTTTGGACAGGGGGACAATCAGCCCCAGCATTTT
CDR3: CATSRSSFGQGDNQPQHF

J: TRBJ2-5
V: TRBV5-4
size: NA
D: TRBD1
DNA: TGTGCCAGCAGCTTTCCAACGACAGGGGAGACCCAGTACTTC
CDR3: CASSFPTTGETQYF

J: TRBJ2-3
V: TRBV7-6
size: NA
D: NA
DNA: TGTGCCAGCAGCTTACTTGAGGTTGATACGCAGTATTTT
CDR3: CASSLLEVDTQYF

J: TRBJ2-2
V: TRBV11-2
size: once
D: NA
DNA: TGTGCCAGCCTCCCTAGGGGGGGCCCGAACACCGGGGAGCTGTTTTTT
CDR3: CASLPRGGPNTGELFF

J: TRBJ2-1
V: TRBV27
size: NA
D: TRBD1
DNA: TGTGCCAGCGGATCACAGGGGGCTGCGTCTGAGCAGTTCTTC
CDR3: CASGSQGAASEQFF

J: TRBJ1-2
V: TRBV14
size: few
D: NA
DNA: TGTGCCAGCAGCCAAGATCGGTCGGTCTACACCTTC
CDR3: CASSQDRSVYTF

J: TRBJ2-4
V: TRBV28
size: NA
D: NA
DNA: TGTGCCAGCAGTTTTGGCAGGGGAGGGAACATTCAGTACTTC
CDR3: CASSFGRGGNIQYF

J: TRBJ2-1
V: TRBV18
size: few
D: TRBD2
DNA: TGTGCCAGCTCTCCAGCAAGCGGGAGTATCGATGAGCAGTTCTTC
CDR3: CASSPASGSIDEQFF

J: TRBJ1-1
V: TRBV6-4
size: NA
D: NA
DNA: TGTGCCAGCAGTGTGGGGGCGAACACTGAAGCTTTCTTT
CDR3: CASSVGANTEAFF

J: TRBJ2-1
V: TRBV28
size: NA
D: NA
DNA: TGTGCCAGCAGGGGCGGGATAGCGGATTACAATGAGCAGTTCTTC
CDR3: CASRGGIADYNEQFF

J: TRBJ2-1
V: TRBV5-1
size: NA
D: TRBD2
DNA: TGCGCCAGCAGCCCTGGGACTAGCGGGAGGGTGGGCGACAATGAGCAGTTCTTC
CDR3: CASSPGTSGRVGDNEQFF

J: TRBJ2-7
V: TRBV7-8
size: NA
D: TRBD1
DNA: TGTGCCAGCAGCTGGGACAGGGTAGGCTACGAGCAGTACTTC
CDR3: CASSWDRVGYEQYF

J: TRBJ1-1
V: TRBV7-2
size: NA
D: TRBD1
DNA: TGTGCCAGCAGCTTATCCTTCCAGGGGGCTCGTAGCACTGAAGCTTTCTTT
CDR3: CASSLSFQGARSTEAFF

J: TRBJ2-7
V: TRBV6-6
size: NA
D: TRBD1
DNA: TGTGCCAGTTTGTTAACGACAGGGGTGTACGAGCAGTACTTC
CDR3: CASLLTTGVYEQYF

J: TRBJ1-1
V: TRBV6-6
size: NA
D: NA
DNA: TGTGCCAGCAGTTTTTCGGAGACTGAAGCTTTCTTT
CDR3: CASSFSETEAFF